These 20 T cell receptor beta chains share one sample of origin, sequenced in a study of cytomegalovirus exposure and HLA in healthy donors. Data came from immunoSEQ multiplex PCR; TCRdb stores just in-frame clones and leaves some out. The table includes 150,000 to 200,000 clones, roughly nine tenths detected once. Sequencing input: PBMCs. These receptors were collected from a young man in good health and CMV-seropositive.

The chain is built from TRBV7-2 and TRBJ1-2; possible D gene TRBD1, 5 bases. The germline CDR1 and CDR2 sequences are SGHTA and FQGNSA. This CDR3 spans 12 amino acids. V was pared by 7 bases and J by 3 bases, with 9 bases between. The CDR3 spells CASTTGYYGYTF. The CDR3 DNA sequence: TGTGCCAGCACAACAGGTTACTATGGCTACACCTTC.

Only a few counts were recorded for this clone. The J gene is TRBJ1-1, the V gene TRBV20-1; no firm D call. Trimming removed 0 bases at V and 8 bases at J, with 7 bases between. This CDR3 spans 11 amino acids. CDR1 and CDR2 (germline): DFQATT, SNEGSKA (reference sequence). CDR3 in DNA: TGCAGTGCTAGAGAGGTCGGGGAAGCTTTCTTT. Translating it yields CSAREVGEAFF.

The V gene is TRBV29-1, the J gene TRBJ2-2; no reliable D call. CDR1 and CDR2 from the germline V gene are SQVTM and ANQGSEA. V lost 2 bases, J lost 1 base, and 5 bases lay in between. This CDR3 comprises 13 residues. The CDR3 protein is CSVERKNTGELFF. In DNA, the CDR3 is TGCAGCGTTGAACGTAAGAACACCGGGGAGCTGTTTTTT.

The CDR3 DNA reads as TGTGCCAGCAGCTTGTTTACCGGGTACGAGCAGTACTTC. Translated: CASSLFTGYEQYF. The chain couples TRBV5-6 to TRBJ2-7; D is undetermined. The germline V gene encodes CDR1 SGHDT and CDR2 YYEEEE. The CDR3 is 13 amino acids. V was trimmed by 1 base and J by 4 bases, leaving 9 bases between them.

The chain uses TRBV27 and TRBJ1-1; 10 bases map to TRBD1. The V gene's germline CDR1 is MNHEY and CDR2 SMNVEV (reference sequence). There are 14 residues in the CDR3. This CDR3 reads CATSRTGGMTEAFF. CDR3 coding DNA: TGTGCTACCAGCAGGACAGGGGGTATGACTGAAGCTTTCTTT.

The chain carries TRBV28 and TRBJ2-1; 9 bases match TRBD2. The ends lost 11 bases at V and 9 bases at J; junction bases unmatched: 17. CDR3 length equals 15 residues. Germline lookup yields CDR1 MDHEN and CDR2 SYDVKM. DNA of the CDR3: TGTGCCGGCGGGAGGGACTTAAAGGGGAGGGTTGAGCAGTTCTTC. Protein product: CAGGRDLKGRVEQFF.

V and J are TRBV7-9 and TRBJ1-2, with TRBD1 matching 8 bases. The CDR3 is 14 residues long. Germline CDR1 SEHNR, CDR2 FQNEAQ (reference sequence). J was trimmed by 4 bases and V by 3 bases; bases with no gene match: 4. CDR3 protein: CASSFGQGPYGYTF. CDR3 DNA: TGTGCCAGCAGCTTTGGACAGGGCCCCTATGGCTACACCTTC.

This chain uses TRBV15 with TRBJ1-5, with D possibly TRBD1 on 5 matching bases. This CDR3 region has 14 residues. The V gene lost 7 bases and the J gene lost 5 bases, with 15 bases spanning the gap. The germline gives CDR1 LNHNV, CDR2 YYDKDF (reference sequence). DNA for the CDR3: TGTGCCACCACCGAGCGGGACGGTTATCAGCCCCAGCATTTT. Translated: CATTERDGYQPQHF.

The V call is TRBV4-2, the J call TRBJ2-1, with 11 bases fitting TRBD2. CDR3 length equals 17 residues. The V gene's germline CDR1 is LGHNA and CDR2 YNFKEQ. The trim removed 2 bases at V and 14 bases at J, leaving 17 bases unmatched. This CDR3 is CASSQTVYQGLAVREFF. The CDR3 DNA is TGTGCCAGCAGCCAAACCGTCTACCAGGGACTAGCGGTTAGGGAGTTCTTC.

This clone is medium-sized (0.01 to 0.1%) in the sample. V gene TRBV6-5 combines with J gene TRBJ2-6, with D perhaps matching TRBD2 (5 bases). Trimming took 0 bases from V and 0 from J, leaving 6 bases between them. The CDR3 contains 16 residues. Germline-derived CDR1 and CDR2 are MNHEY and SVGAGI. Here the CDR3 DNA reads TGTGCCAGCAGTTACTCAGAGGGCTCTGGGGCCAACGTCCTGACTTTC. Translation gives CASSYSEGSGANVLTF.

CDR3 sequence (DNA): TGTGCCAGCAGTAGCCCCTCGGGGGGGAGCCACGAGCAGTACTTC. Residues: CASSSPSGGSHEQYF. The chain is built from TRBV27 and TRBJ2-7, with 8 nucleotides matching TRBD2. Per the germline V gene, CDR1 is MNHEY and CDR2 is SMNVEV (reference sequence). The V gene end was trimmed by 5 bases and the J gene end by 5 bases; junction bases not matched to a gene: 11. This CDR3 region has 15 residues.

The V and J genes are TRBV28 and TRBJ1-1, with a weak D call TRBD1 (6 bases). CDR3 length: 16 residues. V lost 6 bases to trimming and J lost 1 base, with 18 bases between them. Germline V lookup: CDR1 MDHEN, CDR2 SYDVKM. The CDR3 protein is CASSRFPGGPNTEAFF. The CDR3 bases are TGTGCCAGCAGCCGTTTTCCGGGGGGCCCGAACACTGAAGCTTTCTTT.

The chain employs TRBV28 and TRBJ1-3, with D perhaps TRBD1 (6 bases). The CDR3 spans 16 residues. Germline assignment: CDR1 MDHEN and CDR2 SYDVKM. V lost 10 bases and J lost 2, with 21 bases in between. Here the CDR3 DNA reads TGTGCCACAACACAGGGAAGTTGGGGTACTGGAAACACCATATATTTT. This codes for CATTQGSWGTGNTIYF.

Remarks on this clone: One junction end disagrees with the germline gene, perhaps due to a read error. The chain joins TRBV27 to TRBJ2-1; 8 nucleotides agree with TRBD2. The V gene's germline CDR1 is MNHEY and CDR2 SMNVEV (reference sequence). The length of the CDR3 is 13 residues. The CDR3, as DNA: TGTGCCAGCAGGCCCCTCGGGGGGGAAGTGGAGATCTTC. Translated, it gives CASRPLGGEVEIF.

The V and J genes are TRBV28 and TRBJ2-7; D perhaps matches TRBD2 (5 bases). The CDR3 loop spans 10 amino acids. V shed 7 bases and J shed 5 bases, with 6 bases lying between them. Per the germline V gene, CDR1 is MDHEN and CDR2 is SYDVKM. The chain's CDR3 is CASMEDEQYF. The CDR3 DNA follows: TGTGCCAGCATGGAGGACGAGCAGTACTTC.

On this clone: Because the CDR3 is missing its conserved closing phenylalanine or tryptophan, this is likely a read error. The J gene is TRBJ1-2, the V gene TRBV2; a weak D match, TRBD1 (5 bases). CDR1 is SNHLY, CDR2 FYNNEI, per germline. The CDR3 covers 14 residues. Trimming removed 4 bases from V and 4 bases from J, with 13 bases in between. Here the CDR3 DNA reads TGTGCCAGCAGTGCGCAGGGATCTCTCTATGGCTACACCCTC. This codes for CASSAQGSLYGYTL.

The CDR3 nucleotides read TGCGCCAGCAGCTTGGGACAGGGACCTGGAAACACCATATATTTT. Amino acid sequence: CASSLGQGPGNTIYF. V is TRBV5-1 and J is TRBJ1-3; 7 bases match TRBD1. Germline V gives CDR1 SGHRS, CDR2 YFSETQ. The CDR3 has 15 residues. Unmatched junction bases numbered 2, after V lost 0 bases and J lost 2 bases.

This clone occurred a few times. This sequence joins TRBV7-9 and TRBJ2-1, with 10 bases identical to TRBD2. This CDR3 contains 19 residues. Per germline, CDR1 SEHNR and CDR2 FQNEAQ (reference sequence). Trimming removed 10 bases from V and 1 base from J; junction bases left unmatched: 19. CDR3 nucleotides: TGTGCCACACCAGAGAGACTAGAGCGGGAGGGCCTATCCTACAATGAGCAGTTCTTC. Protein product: CATPERLEREGLSYNEQFF.

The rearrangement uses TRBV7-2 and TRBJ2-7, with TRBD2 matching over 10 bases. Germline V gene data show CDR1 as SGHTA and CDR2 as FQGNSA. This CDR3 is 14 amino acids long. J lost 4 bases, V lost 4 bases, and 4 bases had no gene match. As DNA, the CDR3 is TGTGCCAGCAGCTATACTAGCGGGACTTACGAGCAGTACTTC. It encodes CASSYTSGTYEQYF. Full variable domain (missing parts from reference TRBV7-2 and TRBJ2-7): GAGVSQSPSNKVTEKGKDVELRCDPISGHTALYWYRQSLGQGLEFLIYFQGNSAPDKSGLPSDRFSAERTGGSVSTLTIQRTQQEDSAVYLCASSYTSGTYEQYFGPGTRLTVT.

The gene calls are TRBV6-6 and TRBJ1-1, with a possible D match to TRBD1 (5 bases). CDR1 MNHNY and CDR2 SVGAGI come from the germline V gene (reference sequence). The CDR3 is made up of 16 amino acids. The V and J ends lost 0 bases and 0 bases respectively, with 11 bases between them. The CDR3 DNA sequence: TGTGCCAGCAGTTACTCGAAGGGGAATCTGAACACTGAAGCTTTCTTT. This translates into CASSYSKGNLNTEAFF.